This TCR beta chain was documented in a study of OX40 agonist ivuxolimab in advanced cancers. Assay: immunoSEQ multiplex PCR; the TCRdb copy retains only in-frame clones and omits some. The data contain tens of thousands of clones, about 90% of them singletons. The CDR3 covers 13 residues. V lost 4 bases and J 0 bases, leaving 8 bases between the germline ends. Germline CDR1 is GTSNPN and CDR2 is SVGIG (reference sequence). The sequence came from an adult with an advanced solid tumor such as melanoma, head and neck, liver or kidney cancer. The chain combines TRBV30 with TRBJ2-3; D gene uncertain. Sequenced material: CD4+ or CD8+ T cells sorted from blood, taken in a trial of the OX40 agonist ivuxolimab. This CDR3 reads CAWIAGSTDTQYF. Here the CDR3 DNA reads TGTGCCTGGATAGCCGGGAGCACAGATACGCAGTATTTT. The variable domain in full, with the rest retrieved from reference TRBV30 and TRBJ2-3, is SQTIHQWPATLVQPVGSPLSLECTVEGTSNPNLYWYRQAAGRGLQLLFYSVGIGQISSEVPQNLSASRPQDRQFILSSKKLLLSDSGFYLCAWIAGSTDTQYFGPGTRLTVL.